A selection of T cell receptor beta chains follows, all from one sample in a study of T cells in Graves' hyperthyroidism and ophthalmopathy. TCRdb ran MiXCR on the multiplex PCR reads and lists one entry per CDR3 protein. The table records more than 550,000 distinct CDR3 sequences, roughly 17% of them present only once. The sample taken for sequencing was blood. The source is a man between 50 and 59 years old with Graves' hyperthyroidism. CDR3s include the opening cysteine and the closing phenylalanine or tryptophan. Fields, in order: V gene, D gene, CDR3 protein. D genes are given only for firm matches.

>TRBV11-2|TRBD2
CASSSGLTPYEQYF
>TRBV2|-
CASSADVNEQFF
>TRBV11-2|-
CASRPTRVAVSSYNEQFF
>TRBV30|-
CAWEAGYGQPQHF
>TRBV28|TRBD2
CATLPEGLPYYEQYF
>TRBV11-2|-
CASRPISLQGYGYTF
>TRBV3-1|TRBD2
CASSQEVSGALQETQYF
>TRBV6-1|-
CASSEAGVGSNQPQHF
>TRBV12-3/TRBV12-4|TRBD2
CASSSSGLAGGQETQYF
>TRBV12-3/TRBV12-4|-
CASSYLRNTEAFF
>TRBV20-1|TRBD2
CSASPRENSEQYF
>TRBV7-2|-
CASSTTGLDSPLHF
>TRBV19|TRBD1
CASSIETGRTEAFF
>TRBV28|TRBD2
CAAGEANTGELFF
>TRBV6-1|-
CASTGHPFGGYTF
>TRBV12-5|-
CASGLPGSDGPTYEQYF
>TRBV4-2|TRBD2
CASSPLAGGPEQFF
>TRBV4-2|TRBD2
CASSGPREGFYEQYF
>TRBV20-1|TRBD1
CSARTGRNEKLFF
>TRBV27|-
CASSRVGYGYTF
>TRBV7-9|-
CASSLASGAEKLFF
>TRBV10-3|-
CAISDDGGNQPQHF
>TRBV10-3|-
CASSPPQGINTGELFF
>TRBV12-3/TRBV12-4|TRBD2
CASSWDLLAGVEYEQYF
>TRBV7-8|-
CASSLGTTGNTIYF
>TRBV11-2|-
CASSFQGLSGTEAFF
>TRBV29-1|TRBD1
CSVTGARTEAFF
>TRBV7-3|TRBD1
CASSFGTGREAFF
>TRBV2|-
CASSVGRLNEQFF
>TRBV9|-
CASSSQVDTQYF
>TRBV19|-
CASTTRSGSNQPQHF
>TRBV20-1|TRBD2
CSAVTSGRQDTQYF
>TRBV6-1|TRBD1
CASRVQGISSYEQYF
>TRBV28|TRBD2
CASGLAGTSGTDTQYF
>TRBV7-2|-
CASSLLSVNTGELFF
>TRBV11-2|-
CASSVQVYSYEQYF
>TRBV24-1|-
CATSDFRQDQETQYF